This T cell receptor (beta chain) was sequenced during a study of CD8 T cells in Susac syndrome. The study's findings and limits: In its TCR sequencing and HLA analysis, the study acknowledged that the number of individuals was relatively small.

As concerns this clonotype: As yet, its antigen is unknown.

From blood CD8+ and CD4+ T cells, TCR beta sequences were generated. Random hexamers served to reverse transcribe roughly 0.45 to 1 ug RNA. Each CDR3 protein is one row after TCRdb ran MiXCR on the immunoSEQ multiplex PCR reads. This table has around 120,000 distinct CDR3 sequences, approximately 94% appearing once. Germline-derived CDR1 and CDR2 are LGHDT and YNNKEL (reference sequence). The junction had 12 bases not matched to a gene; V was cut back by 4 bases and J by 4 bases. There are 16 residues in the CDR3. This TCR was sampled from a human donor with multiple sclerosis. The chain uses TRBV3-1 and TRBJ1-2, with 7 bases fitting TRBD1. Sequenced: CD4+ T cells from PBMCs. CDR3 protein: CASSRVDRAGLYGYTF. CDR3 nucleotide sequence: TGTGCCAGCAGCCGAGTTGACAGGGCAGGACTCTATGGCTACACCTTC.